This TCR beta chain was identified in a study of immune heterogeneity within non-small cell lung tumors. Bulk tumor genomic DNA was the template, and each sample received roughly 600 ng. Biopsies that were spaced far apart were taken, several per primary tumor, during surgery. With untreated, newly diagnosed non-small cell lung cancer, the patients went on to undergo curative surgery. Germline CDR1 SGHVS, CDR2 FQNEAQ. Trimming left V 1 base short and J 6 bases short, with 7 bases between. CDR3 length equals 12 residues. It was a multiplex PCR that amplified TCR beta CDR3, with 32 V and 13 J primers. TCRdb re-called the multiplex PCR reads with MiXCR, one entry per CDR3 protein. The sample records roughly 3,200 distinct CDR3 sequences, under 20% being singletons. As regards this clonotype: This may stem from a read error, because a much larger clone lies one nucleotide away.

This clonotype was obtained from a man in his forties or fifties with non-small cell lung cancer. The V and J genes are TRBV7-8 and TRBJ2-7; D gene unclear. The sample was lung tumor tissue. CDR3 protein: CASSLVGSEQYF. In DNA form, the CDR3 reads TGTGCCAGCAGCTTAGTGGGTAGCGAGCAGTACTTC.